This T cell receptor beta chain was sequenced during a study of blood T cells in healthy people across ages. This CDR3 is built from 16 residues. CDR1 is MNHNS, CDR2 SASEGT, per germline. V was clipped by 1 base and J by 1 base, with 14 bases between them. For the second PCR, which ran for 7 to 11 cycles, a sample-barcoded 5' primer and a J-beta primer mix were used. TCRdb re-derived calls from the 5' RACE reads in MiXCR, one entry per CDR3 protein. The sample yields about 700,000 distinct CDR3 sequences, roughly 30% seen once. This clonotype was recorded once. What was sequenced was blood. The sequence derives from an elderly woman in good health. The chain carries TRBV6-1 and TRBJ2-7; weak D call: TRBD1 (6 bases). CDR3 nucleotides: TGTGCCAGCAGTGAAGAGGGGGTTGCGGAATCCTACGAGCAGTACTTC. This sequence encodes CASSEEGVAESYEQYF.